Presented here are 21 T cell receptor beta chains from one specimen sequenced in a study of regulatory dendritic cells for organ transplantation. Sequencing used immunoSEQ multiplex PCR; TCRdb keeps in-frame clones, though not all of them. Seen here are about 12,000 clones, less than 80% observed once, and the top ten hold 1.2%. Antigens for these TCRs are unknown. CFSE-labeled sorted T cells met regulatory or mature dendritic cells for around 5 days. Input material: naive CD8+ T cells from blood cultured with dendritic cells. Indicated subset: CD45RA+ naive T cells. These receptors were obtained from a human donor in good health.

CDR3 region: CASSLRGDTEAFF. CDR3 DNA: TGTGCCAGCAGCCTCCGGGGGGACACTGAAGCTTTCTTT. The J gene is TRBJ1-1, the V gene TRBV7-3, with a tentative D call TRBD1 (5 bases). The V end lost 5 bases, the J end lost 3 bases, and 10 bases lay between the germline ends. The CDR3 is 13 amino acids. CDR1 is SGHTA and CDR2 is FQGTGA in the germline V gene.

V gene TRBV9 combines with J gene TRBJ2-1, with 11 bases fitting TRBD2. CDR1 and CDR2 (germline): SGDLS, YYNGEE. The CDR3 consists of 16 residues. V shed 0 bases, J shed 4 bases, and the junction held 3 bases outside the gene matches. The CDR3 loop is CASSVGGLAEYNEQFF. The CDR3 DNA reads TGTGCCAGCAGCGTAGGGGGACTAGCGGAATACAATGAGCAGTTCTTC.

The chain recombines TRBV29-1 with TRBJ2-1; 9 positions match TRBD2. The length of the CDR3 is 13 residues. V shed 4 bases and J 9 bases; nucleotides not matched to a gene: 7. From germline, CDR1 is SQVTM and CDR2 ANQGSEA. CDR3 nucleotides: TGCAGCGTTGGGGCGGGGGGGCGAGGTGAGCAGTTCTTC. Residues: CSVGAGGRGEQFF.

The chain joins TRBV18 to TRBJ2-1; 9 bases align to TRBD2. CDR1 KGHSH and CDR2 LQKENI come from the germline V gene. The CDR3 is made up of 17 amino acids. The trim removed 4 bases at V and 3 bases at J, leaving 10 bases unmatched. The CDR3 DNA is TGTGCCAGCTCACGAGGGACGGCGGGGGGGATCTACAATGAGCAGTTCTTC. Its protein is CASSRGTAGGIYNEQFF.

The chain joins TRBV4-1 to TRBJ1-2; TRBD1 matches at 7 bases. J was trimmed by 2 bases and V by 2 bases; bases with no gene match: 5. CDR1 and CDR2 (germline): MGHRA, YSYEKL. The CDR3 length is 15 residues. This CDR3 reads CASSQLTGQNYGYTF. The CDR3 nucleotides are TGCGCCAGCAGCCAACTGACGGGACAGAACTATGGCTACACCTTC.

This sequence joins TRBV9 and TRBJ1-1, with 9 positions matching TRBD1. This CDR3 has 13 residues. J lost 7 bases, V lost 4 bases, and 5 bases had no gene match. Germline CDR1 and CDR2: SGDLS and YYNGEE. CDR3 nucleotides: TGTGCCAGCAGCCCCCGGGACAGGGTTGAAGCTTTCTTT. It is translated as CASSPRDRVEAFF.

V gene TRBV29-1 combines with J gene TRBJ1-5, with 8 nucleotides matching TRBD1. J lost 0 bases, V lost 3 bases, and 4 bases had no gene match. In germline, CDR1 is SQVTM, CDR2 ANQGSEA. The CDR3 is made up of 15 amino acids. The chain's CDR3 is CSVDRGPTSNQPQHF. CDR3 nucleotide sequence: TGCAGCGTTGACAGGGGGCCTACTAGCAATCAGCCCCAGCATTTT.

The V and J genes are TRBV18 and TRBJ2-2; D is ambiguous. The CDR3 loop spans 15 amino acids. Germline CDR1 reads KGHSH; CDR2 reads LQKENI. Trimming took 3 bases from V and 1 from J, leaving 9 bases between them. CDR3 sequence: CASSPNPGNTGELFF. CDR3 in DNA: TGTGCCAGCTCACCGAATCCAGGGAACACCGGGGAGCTGTTTTTT.

This chain connects TRBV5-6 to TRBJ2-7; D is perhaps TRBD1 (5 bases). V lost 5 bases to trimming and J lost 4 bases, with 19 bases between them. CDR1 and CDR2 from the germline V gene are SGHDT and YYEEEE. This CDR3 contains 15 residues. CDR3 bases: TGTGCCAGCAGTTCATTAGGGCAGGGTGGTTACGAGCAGTACTTC. The encoded protein is CASSSLGQGGYEQYF.

This clone was detected only a few times. The chain recombines TRBV6-6 with TRBJ2-2; D gene uncertain. V lost 3 bases and J lost 0, with 8 bases in between. CDR1 MNHNY and CDR2 SVGAGI come from the germline V gene (reference sequence). This CDR3 is built from 15 residues. The DNA of the CDR3 is TGTGCCAGCAGTTATCTGACTCCGAACACCGGGGAGCTGTTTTTT. It translates to CASSYLTPNTGELFF.

This chain connects TRBV7-6 to TRBJ2-1, with 9 bases that match TRBD1. V shed 4 bases and J 1 base; nucleotides not matched to a gene: 2. CDR3 length: 15 residues. Germline CDR1 reads SGHVS; CDR2 reads FNYEAQ. CDR3 in DNA: TGTGCCAGCAGCTCTGGACAGGGGTCCTACAATGAGCAGTTCTTC. This translates into CASSSGQGSYNEQFF.

The J gene is TRBJ2-2, the V gene TRBV9, with no clear D. CDR1 is SGDLS and CDR2 is YYNGEE in the germline V gene. The CDR3 consists of 16 residues. The V end was cut by 1 base, the J end by 6 bases, with 16 bases between. The CDR3 DNA reads TGTGCCAGCAGCGTAATTCAGACGTACGCGGCCGGGGAGCTGTTTTTT. Its protein product is CASSVIQTYAAGELFF.

V is TRBV19 and J is TRBJ1-1; TRBD1 aligns across 10 bases. Germline V gives CDR1 LNHDA, CDR2 SQIVND (reference sequence). This CDR3 comprises 14 residues. The J segment lost 3 bases and the V segment lost 7 bases, leaving 5 bases of the junction unmatched. CDR3 sequence (DNA): TGTGCCAGTACTCGACAGGGGGCGTACACTGAAGCTTTCTTT. It yields the protein CASTRQGAYTEAFF.

The CDR3 region has the DNA TGTGCCAGCACGGAACGACTGCACCAAGAGACCCAGTACTTC. Protein sequence: CASTERLHQETQYF. V usage is TRBV6-5 and J usage is TRBJ2-5; D is undetermined. There are 14 residues in the CDR3. CDR1 and CDR2 from the germline V gene are MNHEY and SVGAGI. V gave up 7 bases and J gave up 0 bases, with 12 bases separating them.

V and J are TRBV27 and TRBJ2-3; a possible D gene is TRBD1 (6 bases). Trimming removed 1 base from V and 0 bases from J, with 8 bases in between. Per germline, CDR1 MNHEY and CDR2 SMNVEV (reference sequence). This CDR3 has 15 amino acids. The CDR3 loop reads CASSLYRASTDTQYF. CDR3 nucleotide sequence: TGTGCCAGCAGTTTATACAGGGCCAGCACAGATACGCAGTATTTT.

The rearrangement links TRBV19 to TRBJ2-1, with 7 positions matching TRBD1. CDR3 size: 16 residues. After removal of 2 bases from V and 3 bases from J, the junction contained 7 bases not matched to a gene. The germline V gene has CDR1 LNHDA and CDR2 SQIVND (reference sequence). CDR3: CASSIPGQVLYNEQFF. The CDR3 DNA reads TGTGCCAGTAGTATACCCGGACAGGTCCTCTACAATGAGCAGTTCTTC.

The chain employs TRBV13 and TRBJ2-6; TRBD2 is a possible D gene (6 bases). The CDR3 is 15 residues long. CDR1 and CDR2 from the germline V gene are PRHDT and FYEKMQ (reference sequence). Trimming pared 6 bases from V and 0 bases from J, leaving 9 bases between. The CDR3 region is CASSGEDSGANVLTF. CDR3 sequence (DNA): TGTGCCAGCAGTGGGGAGGACTCTGGGGCCAACGTCCTGACTTTC.

This clone was detected a few times. The chain links TRBV7-9 to TRBJ1-1; TRBD1 matches at 8 bases. The germline V gene encodes CDR1 SEHNR and CDR2 FQNEAQ (reference sequence). The CDR3 has 16 amino acids. The junction had 10 bases not matched to a gene; V was cut back by 2 bases and J by 5 bases. The CDR3 loop is CASSLQGASIGTEAFF. CDR3 in DNA: TGTGCCAGCAGCTTACAGGGGGCATCGATAGGGACTGAAGCTTTCTTT.

This clone was found a few times. V gene TRBV7-6 combines with J gene TRBJ2-1; 14 bases align to TRBD2. Germline CDR1 is SGHVS and CDR2 is FNYEAQ. The CDR3 consists of 15 residues. V trimming: 5 bases; J trimming: 8 bases; junction bases outside the gene matches: 5. The CDR3 region has the DNA TGTGCCAGCAGCCCTCGACTAGCGGGGGGGCATGAGCAGTTCTTC. This gives the protein CASSPRLAGGHEQFF.

The gene calls are TRBV7-8 and TRBJ1-6; D is perhaps TRBD1 (6 bases). V lost 4 bases, J lost 0 bases, and 16 bases lay in between. Germline loops: CDR1 SGHVS, CDR2 FQNEAQ. The CDR3 extends over 18 amino acids. The CDR3 protein is CASSSGHIGGSYNSPLHF. For the CDR3, the DNA is TGTGCCAGCAGCTCGGGACACATTGGGGGCTCCTATAATTCACCCCTCCACTTT.

The chain joins TRBV19 to TRBJ2-1; tentatively, D is TRBD1 (6 bases). Germline CDR1 and CDR2: LNHDA and SQIVND (reference sequence). Trimming removed 5 bases at V and 7 bases at J, with 18 bases between. The CDR3 totals 15 residues. The CDR3 sequence: CASSPVSLGQNEQFF. The CDR3 DNA reads as TGTGCCAGTAGTCCCGTTTCCCTCGGACAGAATGAGCAGTTCTTC. Using reference TRBV19 and TRBJ2-1 for the parts outside the CDR3, the full variable domain is DGGITQSPKYLFRKEGQNVTLSCEQNLNHDAMYWYRQDPGQGLRLIYYSQIVNDFQKGDIAEGYSVSREKKESFPLTVTSAQKNPTAFYLCASSPVSLGQNEQFFGPGTRLTVL.